The TCR beta chain under discussion was sequenced for a study of blood T cell repertoires in COVID-19. CDR1 is LNHNV and CDR2 is YYDKDF in the germline V gene (reference sequence). With 3 bases removed from V and 8 bases from J, the gap between germline ends came to 13 bases. The CDR3 extends over 13 amino acids. Each participant's cohort was designated according to participant-reported clinical history. Donors in Cohort 3 who had recovered were those with two negative PCRs, healthcare professional clearance, or resolution of their symptoms. Repertoires were generated with immunoSEQ multiplex PCR, while TCRdb's copy carries only in-frame clones and drops some. Of hundreds of thousands of clones detected, 87% appear once; the ten largest clones hold about 3%.

The sample taken for sequencing was PBMCs or T cells enriched from blood (not recorded which). The chain uses TRBV15 and TRBJ1-2; D is undetermined. The sequence was collected from a woman aged 25 to 45 who had recovered from COVID-19. The CDR3 bases are TGTGCCACCAGCAGGCGGTTCTGGTTCGGCTACACCTTC. Protein sequence: CATSRRFWFGYTF.